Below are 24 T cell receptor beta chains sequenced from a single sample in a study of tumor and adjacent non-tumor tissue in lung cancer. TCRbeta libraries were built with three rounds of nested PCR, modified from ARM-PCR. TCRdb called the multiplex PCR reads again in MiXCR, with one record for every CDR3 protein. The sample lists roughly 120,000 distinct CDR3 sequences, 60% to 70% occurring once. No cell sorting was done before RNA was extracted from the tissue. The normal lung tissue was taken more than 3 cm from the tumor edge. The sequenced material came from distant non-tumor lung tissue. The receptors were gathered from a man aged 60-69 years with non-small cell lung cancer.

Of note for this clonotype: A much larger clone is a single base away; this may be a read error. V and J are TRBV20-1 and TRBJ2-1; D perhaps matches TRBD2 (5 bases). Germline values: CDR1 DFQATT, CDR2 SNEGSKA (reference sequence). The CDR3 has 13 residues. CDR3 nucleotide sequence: TGCGGTGCTAGCTTAGGCTCCTACAATGAGCAGTTCTTC. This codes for CGASLGSYNEQFF.

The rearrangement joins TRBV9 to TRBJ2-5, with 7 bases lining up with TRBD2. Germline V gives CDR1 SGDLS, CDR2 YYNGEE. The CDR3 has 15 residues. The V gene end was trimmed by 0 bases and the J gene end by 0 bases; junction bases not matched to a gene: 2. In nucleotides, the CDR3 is TGTGCCAGCAGCGTAGAGGGGACTAACCAAGAGACCCAGTACTTC. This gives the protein CASSVEGTNQETQYF. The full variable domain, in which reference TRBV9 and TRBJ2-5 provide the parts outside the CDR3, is DSGVTQTPKHLITATGQRVTLRCSPRSGDLSVYWYQQSLDQGLQFLIQYYNGEERAKGNILERFSAQQFPDLHSELNLSSLELGDSALYFCASSVEGTNQETQYFGPGTRLLVL.

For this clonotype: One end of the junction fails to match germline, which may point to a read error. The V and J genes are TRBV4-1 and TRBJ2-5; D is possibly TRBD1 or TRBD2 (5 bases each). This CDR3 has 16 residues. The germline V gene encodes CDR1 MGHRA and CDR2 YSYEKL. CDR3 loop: CTSSQNPGRHQETQYF. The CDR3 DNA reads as TGCACCAGCAGCCAAAACCCGGGACGCCACCAAGAGACCCAGTACTTC.

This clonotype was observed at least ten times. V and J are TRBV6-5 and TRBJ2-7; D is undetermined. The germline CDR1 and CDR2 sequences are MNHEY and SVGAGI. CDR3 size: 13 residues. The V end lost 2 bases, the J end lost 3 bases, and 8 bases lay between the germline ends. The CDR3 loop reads CASSYLPGYEQYF. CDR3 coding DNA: TGTGCCAGCAGTTACCTTCCAGGCTACGAGCAGTACTTC.

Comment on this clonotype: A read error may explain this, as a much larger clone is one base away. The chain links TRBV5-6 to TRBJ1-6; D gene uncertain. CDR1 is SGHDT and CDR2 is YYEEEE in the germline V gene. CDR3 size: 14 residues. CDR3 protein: CTSSLKQPNSPLHF. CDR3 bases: TGTACCAGCAGCTTGAAGCAGCCTAATTCACCCCTCCACTTT. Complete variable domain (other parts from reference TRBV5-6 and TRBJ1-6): DAGVTQSPTHLIKTRGQQVTLRCSPKSGHDTVSWYQQALGQGPQFIFQYYEEEERQRGNFPDRFSGHQFPNYSSELNVNALLLGDSALYLCTSSLKQPNSPLHFGNGTRLTVT.

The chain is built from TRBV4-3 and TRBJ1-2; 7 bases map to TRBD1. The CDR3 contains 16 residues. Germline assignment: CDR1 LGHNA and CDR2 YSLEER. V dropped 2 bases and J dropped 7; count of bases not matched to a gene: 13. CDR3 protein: CASSQTLCGTVAGYTF. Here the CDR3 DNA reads TGCGCCAGCAGCCAAACCCTATGCGGGACAGTGGCTGGCTACACCTTC.

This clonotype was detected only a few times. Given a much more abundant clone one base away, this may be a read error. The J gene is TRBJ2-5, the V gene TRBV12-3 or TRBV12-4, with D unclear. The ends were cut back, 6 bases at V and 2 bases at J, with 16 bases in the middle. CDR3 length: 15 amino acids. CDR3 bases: TGTGCCAGCAGCCAATACCGGATAGGGCAAGAGACCCAGTACTTC. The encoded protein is CASSQYRIGQETQYF.

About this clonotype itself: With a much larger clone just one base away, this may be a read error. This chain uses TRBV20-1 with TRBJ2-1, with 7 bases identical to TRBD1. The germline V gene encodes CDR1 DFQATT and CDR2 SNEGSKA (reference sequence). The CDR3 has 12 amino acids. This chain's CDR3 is CSARRDAVGQIF. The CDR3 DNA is TGCAGTGCTAGACGGGACGCCGTGGGACAGATCTTC.

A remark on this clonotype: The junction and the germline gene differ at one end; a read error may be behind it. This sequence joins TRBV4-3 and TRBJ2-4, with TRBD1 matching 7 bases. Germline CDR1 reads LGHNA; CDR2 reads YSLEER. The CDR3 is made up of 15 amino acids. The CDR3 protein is CTSGPNRGVKNIQYF. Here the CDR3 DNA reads TGCACCAGCGGTCCAAACAGGGGCGTTAAAAACATTCAGTACTTC.

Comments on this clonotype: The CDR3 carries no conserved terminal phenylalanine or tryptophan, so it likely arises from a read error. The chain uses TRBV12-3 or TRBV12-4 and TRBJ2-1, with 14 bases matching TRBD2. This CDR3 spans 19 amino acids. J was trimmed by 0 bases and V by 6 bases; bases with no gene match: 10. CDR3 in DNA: TGTGCCAGCAGCCATAGACTAGCGGGAGGGCCTGGCTCCTACAATGAGCAGTTCCTC. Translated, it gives CASSHRLAGGPGSYNEQFL.

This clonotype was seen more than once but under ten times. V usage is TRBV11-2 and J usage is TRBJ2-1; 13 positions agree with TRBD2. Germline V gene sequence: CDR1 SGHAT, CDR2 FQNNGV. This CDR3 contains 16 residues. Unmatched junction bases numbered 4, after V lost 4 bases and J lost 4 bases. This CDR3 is CASSSTSGRSYNEQFF. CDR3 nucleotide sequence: TGTGCCAGCAGCTCGACTAGCGGGAGGAGTTACAATGAGCAGTTCTTC.

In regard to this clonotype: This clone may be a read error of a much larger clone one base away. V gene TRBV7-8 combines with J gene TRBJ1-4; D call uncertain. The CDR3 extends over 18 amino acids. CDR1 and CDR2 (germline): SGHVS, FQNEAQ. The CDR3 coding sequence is TGTGCCAGCAGCAAACGACCGTGGTTCCGAACAACTTATGAAAAACTGTTTTTT. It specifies CASSKRPWFRTTYEKLFF. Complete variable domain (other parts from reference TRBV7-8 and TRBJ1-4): GAGVSQSPRYKVAKRGQDVALRCDPISGHVSLFWYQQALGQGPEFLTYFQNEAQLDKSGLPSDRFFAERPEGSVSTLKIQRTQQEDSAVYLCASSKRPWFRTTYEKLFFGSGTQLSVL.

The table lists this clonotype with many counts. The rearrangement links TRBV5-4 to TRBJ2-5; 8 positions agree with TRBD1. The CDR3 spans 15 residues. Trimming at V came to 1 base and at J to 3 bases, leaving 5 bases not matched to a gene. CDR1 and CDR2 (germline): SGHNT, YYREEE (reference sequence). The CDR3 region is CASSLLGQGEETQYF. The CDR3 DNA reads TGTGCCAGCAGCTTGCTCGGACAGGGTGAAGAGACCCAGTACTTC. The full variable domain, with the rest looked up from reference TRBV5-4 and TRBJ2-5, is ETGVTQSPTHLIKTRGQQVTLRCSSQSGHNTVSWYQQALGQGPQFIFQYYREEENGRGNFPPRFSGLQFPNYSSELNVNALELDDSALYLCASSLLGQGEETQYFGPGTRLLVL.

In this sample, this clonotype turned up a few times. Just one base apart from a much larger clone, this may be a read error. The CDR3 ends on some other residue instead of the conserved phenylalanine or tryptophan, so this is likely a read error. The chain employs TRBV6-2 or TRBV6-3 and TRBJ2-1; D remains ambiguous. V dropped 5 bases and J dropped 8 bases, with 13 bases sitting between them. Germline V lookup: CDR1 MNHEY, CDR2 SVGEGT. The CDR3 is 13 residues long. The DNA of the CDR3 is TGTGCCAGCAGTAAACCGACTGTAGATGAGCAGTTCCTC. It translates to CASSKPTVDEQFL.

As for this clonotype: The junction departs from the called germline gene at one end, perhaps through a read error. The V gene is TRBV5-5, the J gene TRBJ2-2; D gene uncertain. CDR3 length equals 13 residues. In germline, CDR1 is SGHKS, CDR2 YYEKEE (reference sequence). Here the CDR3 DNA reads TGTGCCAGCTGCTTGATCTACATCGGGGAGCTGTTTTTT. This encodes CASCLIYIGELFF.

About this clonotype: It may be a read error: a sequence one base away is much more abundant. Here the CDR3 reads CASSLGVGGGQETQYF. CDR3 in DNA: TGTGCCAGCAGCTTAGGAGTGGGAGGGGGCCAAGAGACCCAGTACTTC. This chain connects TRBV5-4 to TRBJ2-5; perhaps TRBD2 as D (7 bases). Germline CDR1 and CDR2: SGHNT and YYREEE (reference sequence). The germline V and J ends were trimmed by 2 bases and 1 base, with 15 bases remaining between them. The CDR3 consists of 16 residues.

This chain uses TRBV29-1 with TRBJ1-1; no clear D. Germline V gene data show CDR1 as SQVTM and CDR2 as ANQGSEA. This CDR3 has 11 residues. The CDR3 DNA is TGCAGTGCTGTCGACCAGCCGGCGGCTTTCTTT. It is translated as CSAVDQPAAFF.

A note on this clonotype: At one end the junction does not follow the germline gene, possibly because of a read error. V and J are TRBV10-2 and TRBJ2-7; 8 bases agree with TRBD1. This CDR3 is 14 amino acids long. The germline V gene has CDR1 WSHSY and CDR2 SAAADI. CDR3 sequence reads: CASTHRTGFYVQYF. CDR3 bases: TGCGCCAGCACCCACAGGACAGGGTTTTACGTGCAGTACTTC.

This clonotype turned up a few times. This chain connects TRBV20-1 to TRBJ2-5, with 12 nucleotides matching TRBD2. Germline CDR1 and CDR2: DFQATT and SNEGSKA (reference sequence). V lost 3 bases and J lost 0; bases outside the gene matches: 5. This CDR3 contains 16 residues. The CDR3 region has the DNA TGCAGTGCTAGTGGGACTAGCGGGCTGCACCAAGAGACCCAGTACTTC. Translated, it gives CSASGTSGLHQETQYF.

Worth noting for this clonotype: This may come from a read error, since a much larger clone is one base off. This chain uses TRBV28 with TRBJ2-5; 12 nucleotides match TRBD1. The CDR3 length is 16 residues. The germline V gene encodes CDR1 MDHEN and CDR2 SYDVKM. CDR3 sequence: CSSSSSGTGGSVQPYF. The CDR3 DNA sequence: TGTTCCAGCAGCTCTTCCGGGACAGGGGGCTCGGTTCAACCGTACTTC.

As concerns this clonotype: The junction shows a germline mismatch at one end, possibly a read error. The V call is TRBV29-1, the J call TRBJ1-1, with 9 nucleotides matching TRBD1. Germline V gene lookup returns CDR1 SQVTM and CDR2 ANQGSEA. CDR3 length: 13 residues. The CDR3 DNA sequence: TGCAGTGTTGAGAGACAGGGGGGTGGCCAAGCTTTCTTT. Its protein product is CSVERQGGGQAFF.

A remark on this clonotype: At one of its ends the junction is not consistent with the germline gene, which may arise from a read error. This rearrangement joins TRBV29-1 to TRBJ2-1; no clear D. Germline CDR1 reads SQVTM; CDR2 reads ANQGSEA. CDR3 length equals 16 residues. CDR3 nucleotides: TGCAGCGCTAACGAGGCCACACAAGATGGCATGTGTGAGCAGTTCTTT. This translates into CSANEATQDGMCEQFF.

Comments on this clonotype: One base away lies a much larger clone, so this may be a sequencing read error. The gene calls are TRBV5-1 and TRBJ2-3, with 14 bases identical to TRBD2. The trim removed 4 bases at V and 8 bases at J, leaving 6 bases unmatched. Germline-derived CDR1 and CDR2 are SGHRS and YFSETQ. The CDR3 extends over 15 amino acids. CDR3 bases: TGCGCCAGCAGCCGACTAGCGGGGGGGCTTAGTACGCAGTATTTT. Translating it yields CASSRLAGGLSTQYF.

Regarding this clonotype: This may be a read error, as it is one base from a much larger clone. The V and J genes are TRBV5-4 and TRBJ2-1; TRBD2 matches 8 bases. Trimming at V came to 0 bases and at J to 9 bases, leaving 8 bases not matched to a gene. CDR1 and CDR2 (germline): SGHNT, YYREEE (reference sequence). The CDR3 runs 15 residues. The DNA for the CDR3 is TGTGCCAGCAGCTTGGCCGGGACTAGACTTAGTGAGCAGTTCTTC. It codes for CASSLAGTRLSEQFF.